This T cell receptor beta chain was retrieved from a study of beta chain features in type 1 diabetes. Study at large: All of the samples together had some 110 million sorted cells examined. Study-wide results and caveats: Type 1 diabetes patients showed a moderate but significant shortening of TCRB CDR3s in all four CD4+ subsets.

Trimming cost V 8 bases and J 1 base; bases outside gene matches: 7. This CDR3 is built from 14 residues. CDR1 is MNHEY, CDR2 SVGAGI, per germline. The sequenced template was cDNA made from the entire isolated RNA. Clones were read by immunoSEQ multiplex PCR, and TCRdb kept only the in-frame ones, dropping some. The sample lists about 160,000 clones, roughly 9% occurring once. Regarding this clone: The antigen is unknown.

This chain uses TRBV6-5 with TRBJ2-7; 8 bases line up with TRBD1. What was sequenced was central memory CD4+ T cells from blood. This clonotype was sampled from a woman aged 25 to 39 with type 1 diabetes. The CDR3 DNA reads as TGTGCCAGCGGGGGAACAGGGGGTTCCTACGAGCAGTACTTC. Translation gives CASGGTGGSYEQYF.